The clone carrying this T cell receptor beta chain occurred a few times. Antigen unknown. Germline-derived CDR1 and CDR2 are KGHSH and LQKENI. This CDR3 region has 15 residues. V was pared by 3 bases and J by 0 bases, with 11 bases between. This sample is drawn from a study of identical twins. Each CDR3 protein is one row after TCRdb ran MiXCR on the 5' RACE reads. The sample lists hundreds of thousands of distinct CDR3 sequences, about 12% seen once, with around 1.5% in the top ten. General observations from the study: The authors drew conclusions from cross-sectional statistical analysis rather than following the same donors. Abundant beta clonotypes from cord blood had fewer insertions, unlike memory repertoires, which showed none.

The sample was also linked to a second study, of yellow fever vaccine responses in identical twins.

The receptor comes from a woman in her late teens or twenties in good health. The sequenced sample consisted of PBMCs. V and J are TRBV18 and TRBJ1-1; D remains ambiguous. The CDR3 region is CASSPTNSMNTEAFF. The CDR3 DNA reads as TGTGCCAGCTCACCGACAAACTCGATGAACACTGAAGCTTTCTTT.